This T cell receptor (beta chain) was captured in a study of cytomegalovirus exposure and HLA in healthy donors. Whole-study findings and limits: The tendency of first-cohort TCR clusters to co-occur in the roughly 120 validation repertoires was identified by a subsequent analysis. There were under 200 TCR beta chains listed as cytomegalovirus-associated. A few of the chains that were CMV-associated were confirmed in vitro to be specific for CMV antigens.

The V segment lost 3 bases and the J segment 7 bases; nucleotides outside the gene matches: 6. Germline lookup yields CDR1 MNHEY and CDR2 SMNVEV (reference sequence). The CDR3 is 13 amino acids. Only in-frame clones appear in the TCRdb table, and some are missing; sequencing was by immunoSEQ multiplex PCR. The profile shows about 110,000 clones, around 89% of them singletons. As to this clone: The antigen is undetermined.

V gene TRBV27 combines with J gene TRBJ2-7, with 7 bases that match TRBD2. Sequenced: PBMCs. The sequence was obtained from a young woman in good health and CMV-seropositive. The CDR3 DNA is TGTGCCAGCAGTTTCCGACTAGCAGGTGAGCAGTACTTC. Translated, it gives CASSFRLAGEQYF.